This T cell receptor beta chain was observed in a study of T-cell memory formation after mild COVID-19. The study, taken as a whole, reports: CD4+ contracting clones lay mainly in CM and EM, CD8+ ones in EMRA.

TCRdb re-analysed the 5' RACE reads in MiXCR, keeping a single row per CDR3 protein. The sample lists roughly 480,000 distinct CDR3 sequences, around a quarter occurring once. CDR3 length: 15 residues. The V gene end was trimmed by 5 bases and the J gene end by 2 bases; junction bases not matched to a gene: 5. Regarding this clonotype: Its antigen is undetermined.

This TCR was recovered from an adult woman who had mild COVID-19 (a few samples of this study predate the infection). Cell type and time point are not known. The sequenced sample consisted of PBMCs or a T cell subset sorted from them (not recorded which). The chain carries TRBV12-3 or TRBV12-4 and TRBJ2-7, with TRBD2 matching 11 bases. Here the CDR3 DNA reads TGTGCCAGCAGTACCCCTAGCGGGGGGCCCTACGAGCAGTACTTC. Protein: CASSTPSGGPYEQYF.